A single sample gave rise to the 26 T cell receptor beta chains below, sequenced in a study of cytomegalovirus exposure and HLA in healthy donors. Use of 60 Vbeta and 13 Jbeta primers characterized the PCR. Clones were read by immunoSEQ multiplex PCR, and TCRdb kept only the in-frame ones, dropping some. The sample has tens of thousands of clones; 70% to 90% are singletons. The sample was PBMCs. These receptors were obtained from a woman under 40 in good health and CMV-seronegative.

The chain is built from TRBV29-1 and TRBJ2-3; D uncertain. Germline-derived CDR1 and CDR2 are SQVTM and ANQGSEA. The CDR3 contains 11 residues. V was cut by 3 bases and J by 5 bases, with 6 bases left in between. The CDR3 DNA sequence: TGCAGCGTTGACAGTGGAGATACGCAGTATTTT. Translation gives CSVDSGDTQYF.

The rearrangement uses TRBV28 and TRBJ1-5, with 8 bases aligning to TRBD1. CDR3 length: 15 residues. With V trimmed by 4 bases and J by 4 bases, 6 bases remained unmatched. The germline V gene encodes CDR1 MDHEN and CDR2 SYDVKM. CDR3 bases: TGTGCCAGCAGTTCCGACAGGGGTAGTAATCAGCCCCAGCATTTT. Translating it yields CASSSDRGSNQPQHF.

This clone has more than one count but fewer than ten. The V gene is TRBV30, the J gene TRBJ1-1, with a weak D call TRBD1 (5 bases). V was shortened by 3 bases and J by 1 base, with 9 bases between the two germline ends. Germline V gene lookup returns CDR1 GTSNPN and CDR2 SVGIG (reference sequence). CDR3 length equals 13 residues. CDR3 protein: CAWSRGTNTEAFF. The CDR3 DNA sequence: TGTGCCTGGAGCCGGGGGACGAACACTGAAGCTTTCTTT.

The chain couples TRBV6-6 to TRBJ1-1; 8 bases match TRBD1. The CDR3 consists of 14 residues. CDR1 MNHNY and CDR2 SVGAGI come from the germline V gene (reference sequence). With V trimmed by 4 bases and J by 5 bases, 6 bases remained unmatched. CDR3 DNA sequence: TGTGCCAGCAGTTCAGGGGGCTGGGGGACTGAAGCTTTCTTT. It translates to CASSSGGWGTEAFF.

V and J are TRBV19 and TRBJ1-5; 7 positions agree with TRBD1. In germline, CDR1 is LNHDA, CDR2 SQIVND (reference sequence). This CDR3 has 15 residues. Trimming removed 3 bases from V and 6 bases from J; junction bases left unmatched: 8. The CDR3 bases are TGTGCCAGTAGTATTGGACAGGCCCCAGGTCAGCCCCAGCATTTT. Translation: CASSIGQAPGQPQHF.

The chain joins TRBV5-1 to TRBJ1-2; TRBD1 might be the D (6 bases). CDR1 and CDR2 from the germline V gene are SGHRS and YFSETQ. The CDR3 has 18 amino acids. The V end lost 0 bases, the J end lost 2 bases, and 20 bases lay between the germline ends. CDR3: CASSLGATGQRNNYGYTF. CDR3 DNA: TGCGCCAGCAGCTTGGGCGCTACAGGACAGCGGAACAACTATGGCTACACCTTC.

The rearrangement links TRBV7-9 to TRBJ1-2; D unclear. The V end lost 1 base, the J end lost 4 bases, and 7 bases lay between the germline ends. This CDR3 is built from 13 residues. The germline gives CDR1 SEHNR, CDR2 FQNEAQ (reference sequence). The CDR3 spells CASSLDGVYGYTF. The DNA for the CDR3 is TGTGCCAGCAGCTTAGACGGAGTCTATGGCTACACCTTC.

V and J are TRBV11-2 and TRBJ2-5, with D unclear. The tail of the sequence fits TRBJ2-7 better, so the J call may be wrong. The CDR3 runs 14 residues. Germline V CDR1 and CDR2: SGHAT, FQNNGV. CDR3 DNA sequence: TGTGCCAGCAGCTTAGAAGGCAGGTTCTACGAGCAGTACTTC. This encodes CASSLEGRFYEQYF.

The V and J genes are TRBV5-4 and TRBJ1-1; D possibly corresponds to TRBD1 (6 bases). The CDR3 spans 13 residues. Trimming left V 1 base short and J 8 bases short, with 12 bases between. Germline CDR1 SGHNT, CDR2 YYREEE (reference sequence). CDR3 DNA sequence: TGTGCCAGCAGCTTGTCCCGTGGACAGGAAGCTTTCTTT. Its protein is CASSLSRGQEAFF.

The chain combines TRBV18 with TRBJ1-5; maybe TRBD1 (5 bases). The CDR3 loop spans 15 amino acids. Germline V gives CDR1 KGHSH, CDR2 LQKENI. The ends were cut back, 5 bases at V and 0 bases at J, with 11 bases in the middle. CDR3 amino acids: CASSSKGNSNQPQHF. The CDR3, as DNA: TGTGCCAGCTCATCGAAGGGGAATAGCAATCAGCCCCAGCATTTT.

The chain links TRBV18 to TRBJ1-5, with D possibly being TRBD1 (5 bases). Germline lookup yields CDR1 KGHSH and CDR2 LQKENI. Trimming cost V 2 bases and J 6 bases, with 11 bases left between them. The CDR3 covers 14 residues. The CDR3 protein is CASSPGGEGQPQHF. DNA for the CDR3: TGTGCCAGCTCACCAGGGGGGGAAGGTCAGCCCCAGCATTTT.

The CDR3, as DNA: TGTGCCAGCAAGGGCGGGACGAAAACAGATACGCAGTATTTT. Translated, it gives CASKGGTKTDTQYF. The chain couples TRBV6-5 to TRBJ2-3; D is possibly TRBD2 (6 bases). The V end lost 7 bases, the J end lost 3 bases, and 14 bases lay between the germline ends. The germline V gene has CDR1 MNHEY and CDR2 SVGAGI. The CDR3 has 14 residues.

This chain links TRBV4-3 with TRBJ1-4, with a tentative D call TRBD1 (5 bases). Trimming stripped 1 base from V and 5 bases from J, with 11 bases between. This CDR3 region has 15 residues. The V gene's germline CDR1 is LGHNA and CDR2 YSLEER. CDR3 protein: CASSQGGTVNEKLFF. The CDR3 DNA is TGCGCCAGCAGCCAAGGAGGGACTGTCAATGAAAAACTGTTTTTT.

This chain uses TRBV6-5 with TRBJ2-1; 8 nucleotides agree with TRBD1. Per germline, CDR1 MNHEY and CDR2 SVGAGI. The CDR3 loop spans 15 amino acids. V lost 4 bases and J lost 1; bases outside the gene matches: 3. CDR3 region: CASSSDRASYNEQFF. The CDR3 DNA reads as TGTGCCAGCAGTTCGGACAGGGCATCCTACAATGAGCAGTTCTTC.

This clone has only a few counts. J is TRBJ1-1 and V is TRBV5-1; 12 nucleotides agree with TRBD1. The V gene's germline CDR1 is SGHRS and CDR2 YFSETQ. The junction had 9 bases not matched to a gene; V was cut back by 0 bases and J by 3 bases. The CDR3 is 18 amino acids. Here the CDR3 reads CASSLGVGTGGRDTEAFF. The CDR3 bases are TGCGCCAGCAGCTTGGGAGTAGGGACAGGGGGCAGGGACACTGAAGCTTTCTTT.

V and J are TRBV4-3 and TRBJ2-1, with 9 bases identical to TRBD2. Trimming took 1 base from V and 0 from J; bases not matched to a gene: 13. This CDR3 is 20 amino acids long. CDR1 is LGHNA and CDR2 is YSLEER in the germline V gene. This CDR3 reads CASSQAHWRGGLDSYNEQFF. CDR3 coding DNA: TGCGCCAGCAGCCAAGCCCATTGGCGGGGGGGCCTCGACTCCTACAATGAGCAGTTCTTC.

The CDR3 loop is CASSIGTGYYGYTF. The CDR3 DNA follows: TGTGCCAGTAGTATAGGGACAGGGTACTATGGCTACACCTTC. V usage is TRBV19 and J usage is TRBJ1-2; TRBD1 matches 8 bases. CDR1 LNHDA and CDR2 SQIVND come from the germline V gene (reference sequence). Losses at the gene ends were 1 base for V and 3 bases for J; bases not matched to a gene: 1. This CDR3 region has 14 residues. The full variable domain, its missing parts supplied by reference TRBV19 and TRBJ1-2, is DGGITQSPKYLFRKEGQNVTLSCEQNLNHDAMYWYRQDPGQGLRLIYYSQIVNDFQKGDIAEGYSVSREKKESFPLTVTSAQKNPTAFYLCASSIGTGYYGYTFGSGTRLTVV.

J is TRBJ1-1 and V is TRBV5-1; 7 bases are a match to TRBD1. The CDR3 runs to 15 residues. Germline V gene lookup returns CDR1 SGHRS and CDR2 YFSETQ. Trimming cost V 4 bases and J 6 bases; bases outside gene matches: 12. This CDR3 is CASSPSTGRAAEAFF. In DNA, the CDR3 is TGCGCCAGCAGCCCCTCGACAGGGCGGGCTGCTGAAGCTTTCTTT.

The chain recombines TRBV11-3 with TRBJ1-2, with D possibly being TRBD1 (5 bases). Germline V gene data show CDR1 as SGHNT and CDR2 as YENEEA. CDR3 length: 17 residues. V lost 2 bases, J lost 0 bases, and 16 bases lay in between. The CDR3 nucleotides are TGTGCCAGCAGCTTATGGTGGGAGGGGACCCCTAACTATGGCTACACCTTC. The encoded protein is CASSLWWEGTPNYGYTF.

The chain combines TRBV28 with TRBJ2-3; D may be TRBD1 (6 bases). Between the trimmed V and J ends, which lost 3 bases and 0 bases, there was a span of 10 bases. This CDR3 has 15 residues. The germline V gene encodes CDR1 MDHEN and CDR2 SYDVKM. The CDR3 is CASSLDSPSTDTQYF. The CDR3 DNA reads as TGTGCCAGCAGTTTGGACAGTCCTAGCACAGATACGCAGTATTTT.

This rearrangement joins TRBV5-4 to TRBJ2-5; 12 nucleotides align to TRBD2. The CDR3 is 15 amino acids. Germline-derived CDR1 and CDR2 are SGHNT and YYREEE (reference sequence). The junction had 5 bases not matched to a gene; V was cut back by 4 bases and J by 4 bases. The chain's CDR3 is CASSLASGGVETQYF. As DNA, the CDR3 is TGTGCCAGCAGCCTAGCTAGCGGGGGGGTAGAGACCCAGTACTTC.

The chain joins TRBV6-1 to TRBJ2-7, with a weak D call TRBD1 (6 bases). Germline CDR1 is MNHNS and CDR2 is SASEGT. This CDR3 spans 15 amino acids. Trimming left V 2 bases short and J 0 bases short, with 11 bases between. The CDR3 DNA reads as TGTGCCAGCAGTGAATGGGACACCAGCTCCTACGAGCAGTACTTC. Protein: CASSEWDTSSYEQYF.

The chain recombines TRBV4-2 with TRBJ2-5, with D possibly TRBD1 on 5 matching bases. Germline-derived CDR1 and CDR2 are LGHNA and YNFKEQ. This CDR3 contains 14 residues. V lost 1 base and J lost 2, with 8 bases in between. The CDR3 region has the DNA TGTGCCAGCAGCCAAGTGGGGCAGCAAGAGACCCAGTACTTC. This gives the protein CASSQVGQQETQYF.

This sequence joins TRBV19 and TRBJ2-3; D is unresolved. The CDR3 is 11 residues long. The V gene lost 10 bases and the J gene lost 0 bases, with 5 bases spanning the gap. Germline CDR1 is LNHDA and CDR2 is SQIVND (reference sequence). The CDR3 protein is CATGSTDTQYF. In DNA, the CDR3 is TGTGCCACCGGGAGCACAGATACGCAGTATTTT. The full variable domain, with the rest looked up from reference TRBV19 and TRBJ2-3, is DGGITQSPKYLFRKEGQNVTLSCEQNLNHDAMYWYRQDPGQGLRLIYYSQIVNDFQKGDIAEGYSVSREKKESFPLTVTSAQKNPTAFYLCATGSTDTQYFGPGTRLTVL.

This chain links TRBV5-4 with TRBJ1-4; TRBD1 aligns across 8 bases. The CDR3 length is 15 residues. Germline values: CDR1 SGHNT, CDR2 YYREEE (reference sequence). The trim removed 3 bases at V and 0 bases at J, leaving 1 base unmatched. The CDR3 region is CASSSQGATNEKLFF. DNA for the CDR3: TGTGCCAGCAGCTCACAGGGGGCAACTAATGAAAAACTGTTTTTT.

V usage is TRBV25-1 and J usage is TRBJ2-1; TRBD1 agrees at 7 bases. V gave up 3 bases and J gave up 6 bases; unmatched junction bases: 14. Germline assignment: CDR1 MGHDK and CDR2 SYGVNS. The CDR3 spans 17 residues. CDR3 nucleotide sequence: TGTGCCAGCAGTGATTCTCAACGACAGGGCTGGCGCAATGAGCAGTTCTTC. Translation gives CASSDSQRQGWRNEQFF. The full variable domain, in which reference TRBV25-1 and TRBJ2-1 provide the parts outside the CDR3, is EADIYQTPRYLVIGTGKKITLECSQTMGHDKMYWYQQDPGMELHLIHYSYGVNSTEKGDLSSESTVSRIRTEHFPLTLESARPSHTSQYLCASSDSQRQGWRNEQFFGPGTRLTVL.